The T cell receptor beta chain described here comes from a study of immune cell composition in non-small cell lung cancer. A word on this clone: The antigen remains undetermined.

The study's findings and limits: Shared sequences between tumour-reactive and dominant in vivo clones were not proven. Squamous carcinomas (about 75%) more often had tumour-associated clones >0.5% than adenocarcinomas (approximately 35%). Adenocarcinomas with higher top tumour-associated clone frequency had more reactive TILs.

Normal lung was taken at the farthest possible site, at least 3 cm from tumour. DNA was extracted from unsorted cell suspensions stored frozen. Repertoires were generated with immunoSEQ multiplex PCR, while TCRdb's copy carries only in-frame clones and drops some. The table has about 6,600 clones, about 79% seen once. Sequenced input: non-adjacent lung tissue. The sequence was obtained from a human donor with non-small cell lung cancer.

CDR3 bases: TGTGCCAGTAGTATATTCCCCGACAGGGGGCCCTACGAGCAGTACTTC. It encodes CASSIFPDRGPYEQYF. The genes are TRBV19 and TRBJ2-7; 10 bases fit TRBD1. The V and J ends lost 2 bases and 2 bases, in that order; junction bases with no gene match: 6. The germline V gene has CDR1 LNHDA and CDR2 SQIVND (reference sequence). This CDR3 is 16 amino acids long.